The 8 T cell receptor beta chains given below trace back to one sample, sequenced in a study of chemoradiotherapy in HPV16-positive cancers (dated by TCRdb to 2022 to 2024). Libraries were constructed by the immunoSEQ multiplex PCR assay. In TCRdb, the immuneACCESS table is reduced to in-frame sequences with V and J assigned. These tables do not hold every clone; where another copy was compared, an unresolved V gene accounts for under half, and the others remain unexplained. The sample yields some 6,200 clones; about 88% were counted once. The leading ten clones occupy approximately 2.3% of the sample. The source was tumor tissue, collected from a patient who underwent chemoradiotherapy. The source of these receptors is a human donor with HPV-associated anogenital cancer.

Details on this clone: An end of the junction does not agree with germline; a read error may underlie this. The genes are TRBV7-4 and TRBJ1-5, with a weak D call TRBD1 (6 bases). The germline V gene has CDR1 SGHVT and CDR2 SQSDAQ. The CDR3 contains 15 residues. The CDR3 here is CASSVEGEEDQPQHF. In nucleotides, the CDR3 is TGTGCCAGCAGCGTCGAGGGGGAAGAGGATCAACCCCAGCATTTT.

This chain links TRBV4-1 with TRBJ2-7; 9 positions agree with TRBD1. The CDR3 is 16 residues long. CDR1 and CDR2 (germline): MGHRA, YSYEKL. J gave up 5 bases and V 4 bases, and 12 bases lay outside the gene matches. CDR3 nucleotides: TGCGCCAGCAGCCCTGGCAACCGGGACAGGGCCCACGAGCAGTACTTC. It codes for CASSPGNRDRAHEQYF.

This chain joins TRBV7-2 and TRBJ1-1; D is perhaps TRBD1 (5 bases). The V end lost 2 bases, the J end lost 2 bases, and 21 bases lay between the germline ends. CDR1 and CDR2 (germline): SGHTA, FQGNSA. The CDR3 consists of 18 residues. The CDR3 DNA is TGTGCCAGCAGCTTACGGAGCGTTGGGGGTACAGTCAACACTGAAGCTTTCTTT. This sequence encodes CASSLRSVGGTVNTEAFF.

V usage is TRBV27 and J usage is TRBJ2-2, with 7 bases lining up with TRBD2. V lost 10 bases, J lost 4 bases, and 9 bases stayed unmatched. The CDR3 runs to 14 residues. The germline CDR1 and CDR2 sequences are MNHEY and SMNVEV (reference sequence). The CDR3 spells CATLGGSLTGELFF. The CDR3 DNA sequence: TGTGCCACCCTCGGCGGGAGTCTCACCGGGGAGCTGTTTTTT.

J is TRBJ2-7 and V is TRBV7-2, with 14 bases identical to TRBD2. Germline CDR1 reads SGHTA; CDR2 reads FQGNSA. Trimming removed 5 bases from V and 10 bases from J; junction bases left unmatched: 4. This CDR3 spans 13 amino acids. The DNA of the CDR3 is TGTGCCAGCAGCGCCGGGACTAGCGGGAGACAGTACTTC. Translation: CASSAGTSGRQYF.

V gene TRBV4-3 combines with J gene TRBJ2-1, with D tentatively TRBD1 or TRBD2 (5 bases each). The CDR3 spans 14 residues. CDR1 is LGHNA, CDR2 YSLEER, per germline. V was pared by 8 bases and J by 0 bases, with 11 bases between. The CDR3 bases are TGCGCCAGCGGGGACGTAAGCTCCTACAATGAGCAGTTCTTC. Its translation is CASGDVSSYNEQFF.

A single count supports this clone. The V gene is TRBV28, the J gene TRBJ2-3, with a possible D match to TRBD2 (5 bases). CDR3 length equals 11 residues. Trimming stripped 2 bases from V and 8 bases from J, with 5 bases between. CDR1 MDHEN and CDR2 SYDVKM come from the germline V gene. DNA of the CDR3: TGTGCCAGCAGTTTAGAGGGTACGCAGTATTTT. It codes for CASSLEGTQYF.

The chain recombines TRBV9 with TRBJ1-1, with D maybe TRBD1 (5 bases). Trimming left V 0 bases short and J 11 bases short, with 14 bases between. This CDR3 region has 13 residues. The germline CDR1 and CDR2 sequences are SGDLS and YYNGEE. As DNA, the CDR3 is TGTGCCAGCAGCGTAGGGCAACGGGGGTTGGCTTTCTTT. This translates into CASSVGQRGLAFF.